This TCR beta chain was obtained from a study of cytomegalovirus exposure and HLA in healthy donors. Whole-study findings and limits: The study recorded about 150 TCR beta chains that were cytomegalovirus-associated.

As regards this clone: Its matching antigen is unknown.

Only in-frame clones appear in the TCRdb table, and some are missing; sequencing was by immunoSEQ multiplex PCR. The sample holds roughly 330,000 clones, about 85% seen once. CDR1 SGHDT and CDR2 YYEEEE come from the germline V gene. This CDR3 contains 16 residues. V was shortened by 0 bases and J by 4 bases, with 13 bases between the two germline ends. The TCR was taken from a young woman in good health and CMV-seropositive. Sequences were obtained from PBMCs. This chain uses TRBV5-6 with TRBJ2-2; D is ambiguous. The CDR3 DNA is TGTGCCAGCAGCTTGGATTTAACTGCGCCCACCGGGGAGCTGTTTTTT. It encodes CASSLDLTAPTGELFF.